This T cell receptor (beta chain) stems from a study of blood T cell repertoires in COVID-19. Study as a whole: COVID-19 samples, acute and convalescent, were from the United States, Italy and Spain.

Trimming cost V 5 bases and J 6 bases; bases outside gene matches: 6. The CDR3 is made up of 15 amino acids. Germline CDR1 is MDHEN and CDR2 is SYDVKM. Sequencing used immunoSEQ multiplex PCR; TCRdb keeps in-frame clones, though not all of them. Here the sample spans around 220,000 clones, about four fifths being singletons. Source material: peripheral blood. The chain employs TRBV28 and TRBJ1-5, with 11 bases fitting TRBD1. The receptor's source is a woman of 80 years or more with COVID-19, enrolled during active disease. Here the CDR3 reads CASSRDRGFGQPQHF. As DNA, the CDR3 is TGTGCCAGCAGTCGGGACAGGGGGTTCGGTCAGCCCCAGCATTTT. The entire variable domain, with the rest obtained from reference TRBV28 and TRBJ1-5, is as follows: DVKVTQSSRYLVKRTGEKVFLECVQDMDHENMFWYRQDPGLGLRLIYFSYDVKMKEKGDIPEGYSVSREKKERFSLILESASTNQTSMYLCASSRDRGFGQPQHFGDGTRLSIL.